A selection of T cell receptor beta chains follows, all from one sample in a study of blood T cell repertoires in COVID-19. Assay used: immunoSEQ multiplex PCR; TCRdb lists only in-frame clones, some missing. There are just under 350,000 clones in the sample; 80% to 90% occur only once, and just under 3% lies in the top ten. Sequencing was carried out using peripheral blood. All receptors derive from a man under 40 with active or convalescent COVID-19. Both conserved end residues are part of each CDR3. Expanded clones are given a class, and other clones once, few, many or no size at all.

clone_size j_call v_call cdr3_aa
NA TRBJ2-2 TRBV24-1 CATSDLHRGNTGELFF
NA TRBJ2-3 TRBV4-2 CASSQATSGKGDTQYF
NA TRBJ1-2 TRBV4-2 CASSQDLILHYGYTF
few TRBJ2-7 TRBV7-6 CASSPGIGGHVADEQYF
NA TRBJ1-6 TRBV7-2 CASSKPDRGAPSLHF
NA TRBJ2-3 TRBV27 CASSPSLVQQGQYF
NA TRBJ1-2 TRBV5-1 CASSPGGGGQGIYGYTF
NA TRBJ1-1 TRBV4-2 CASSQSMGQNTEAFF
NA TRBJ1-6 TRBV19 CASSILAQGRSPLHF
NA TRBJ2-4 TRBV2 CASKGDKNIQYF
NA TRBJ1-4 TRBV18 CASLTGTGNEKLFF
NA TRBJ1-1 TRBV27 CASSSMGMSPIEAFF
NA TRBJ2-2 TRBV4-3 CASSPGGTAGELFF
few TRBJ2-7 TRBV5-1 CASSLGGGGLAYEQYF